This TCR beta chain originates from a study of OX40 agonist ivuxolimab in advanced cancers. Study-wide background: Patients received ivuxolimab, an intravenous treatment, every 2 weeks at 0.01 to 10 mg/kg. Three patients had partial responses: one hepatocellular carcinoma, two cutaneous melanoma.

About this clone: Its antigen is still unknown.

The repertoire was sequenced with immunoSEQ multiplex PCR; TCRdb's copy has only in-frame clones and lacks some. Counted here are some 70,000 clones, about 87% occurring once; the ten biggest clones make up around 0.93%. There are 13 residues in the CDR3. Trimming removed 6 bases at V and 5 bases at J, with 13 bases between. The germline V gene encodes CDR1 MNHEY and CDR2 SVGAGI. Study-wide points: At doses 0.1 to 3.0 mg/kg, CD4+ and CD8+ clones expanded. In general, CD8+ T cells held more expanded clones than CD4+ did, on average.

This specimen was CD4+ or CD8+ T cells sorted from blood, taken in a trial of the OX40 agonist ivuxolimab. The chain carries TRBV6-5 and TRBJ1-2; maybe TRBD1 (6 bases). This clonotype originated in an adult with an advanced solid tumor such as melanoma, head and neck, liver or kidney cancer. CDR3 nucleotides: TGTGCCAGCAGAATGGACAGAGATTATGGCTACACCTTC. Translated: CASRMDRDYGYTF.